These 7 T cell receptor beta chains originate from one sample sequenced in a study of monozygotic twins with inflammatory bowel disease. TCRdb re-called the 5' RACE reads and gives one entry per CDR3 protein, without DNA. Its table lists about 140,000 distinct CDR3 sequences. The sample consisted of blood. These receptors originate from a human donor with ulcerative colitis or Crohn's disease, or a healthy co-twin of an affected twin (not recorded which).

The chain links TRBV27 to TRBJ1-5. The V gene's germline CDR1 is MNHEY and CDR2 SMNVEV (reference sequence). The CDR3 spans 15 residues. CDR3 protein: CASSLQGGRNQPQHF.

The J gene is TRBJ1-1, the V gene TRBV4-3; TCRdb's D gene call, TRBD1, goes unchecked for lack of DNA. CDR1 and CDR2 from the germline V gene are LGHNA and YSLEER. The CDR3 length is 15 residues. This chain's CDR3 is CATSQDVGGAVEAFF.

The chain links TRBV25-1 to TRBJ1-1; the TCRdb D gene call, TRBD1, has no DNA to confirm it. This CDR3 region has 12 residues. Germline V lookup: CDR1 MGHDK, CDR2 SYGVNS. The CDR3 region is CASARVNTEAFF.

This chain links TRBV4-3 with TRBJ2-3; no DNA is available, so the TRBD1 call from TCRdb remains unchecked. Per the germline V gene, CDR1 is LGHNA and CDR2 is YSLEER. The CDR3 length is 16 residues. CDR3 sequence: CASSPTFDRASDTQYF.

The chain links TRBV5-1 to TRBJ1-1. Per the germline V gene, CDR1 is SGHRS and CDR2 is YFSETQ. The CDR3 has 14 residues. CDR3 protein: CASSLVSPNTEAFF.

This chain joins TRBV5-4 and TRBJ2-7; absent DNA, TCRdb's TRBD1 call cannot be checked. In germline, CDR1 is SGHNT, CDR2 YYREEE (reference sequence). This CDR3 has 12 residues. CDR3 protein: CASSYDSYEQYF. Full variable domain (remainder filled in from reference TRBV5-4 and TRBJ2-7): ETGVTQSPTHLIKTRGQQVTLRCSSQSGHNTVSWYQQALGQGPQFIFQYYREEENGRGNFPPRFSGLQFPNYSSELNVNALELDDSALYLCASSYDSYEQYFGPGTRLTVT.

The chain couples TRBV12-3 or TRBV12-4 to TRBJ1-2; as DNA is missing, the TRBD1 call by TCRdb cannot be tested. CDR3 size: 13 residues. The chain's CDR3 is CASSKRQVSGYTF.